This TCR beta chain comes out of a study of T cells in localized non-small cell lung cancer. Study findings and constraints: Increased T cell density in blood showed an association with longer overall survival. Since sequencing was restricted to only one region of the tumor, intratumor heterogeneity remains a possibility. Appearing in adjacent lung were a median approximately 60 of the top 100 tumor clones.

Adjacent lung, free of atypia, was sampled at least 2 cm from the tumor margin. Between the trimmed V and J ends, which lost 7 bases and 2 bases, there was a span of 15 bases. The germline V gene has CDR1 MNHGY and CDR2 SAAAGT. The CDR3 runs to 15 residues. The data were produced by immunoSEQ multiplex PCR, yet TCRdb's version contains in-frame clones alone and is incomplete. The table records 1,500 or so clones, approximately 31% of them present only once. This clone was observed a few times. Its specificity is unknown. The chain uses TRBV6-8 and TRBJ2-1; the D gene is possibly TRBD2 (5 bases). This sequence was found in a male donor older than 55 with stage II squamous cell lung carcinoma. The input for sequencing was normal lung tissue next to the tumor, taken before any cancer treatment. Here the CDR3 reads CASTQDFAPYNEQFF. CDR3 sequence (DNA): TGTGCCAGCACCCAGGACTTTGCACCCTACAATGAGCAGTTCTTC.